The 24 T cell receptor beta chains below were found in one sample sequenced in a study of blood T cell repertoires in COVID-19. The repertoire was sequenced with immunoSEQ multiplex PCR; TCRdb's copy has only in-frame clones and lacks some. The profile covers about 270,000 clones, with more than 80% appearing a single time and about 4% taken by the ten largest. Sequenced: PBMCs or T cells enriched from blood (not recorded which). The receptors shown here come from a woman aged 30 to 39 with acute COVID-19.

The genes are TRBV5-4 and TRBJ1-5; D is uncertain. The germline gives CDR1 SGHNT, CDR2 YYREEE (reference sequence). Trimming took 2 bases from V and 4 from J, leaving 4 bases between them. This CDR3 has 12 residues. DNA of the CDR3: TGTGCCAGCAGCTTCGGGAATCAGCCCCAGCATTTT. Protein product: CASSFGNQPQHF.

The chain combines TRBV10-2 with TRBJ2-1, with 12 bases matching TRBD2. Trimming took 0 bases from V and 8 from J; bases not matched to a gene: 5. CDR1 and CDR2 from the germline V gene are WSHSY and SAAADI. This CDR3 is 16 amino acids long. This CDR3 is CASSESMTSGSDEQFF. The CDR3 DNA follows: TGCGCCAGCAGTGAGTCGATGACTAGCGGGAGCGATGAGCAGTTCTTC.

V usage is TRBV15 and J usage is TRBJ1-1, with D possibly matching TRBD1 (5 bases). The CDR3 runs to 16 residues. The germline CDR1 and CDR2 sequences are LNHNV and YYDKDF (reference sequence). The V end lost 1 base, the J end lost 2 bases, and 14 bases lay between the germline ends. CDR3 sequence reads: CATSRASSQGNTEAFF. CDR3 in DNA: TGTGCCACCAGCAGAGCATCAAGCCAGGGTAACACTGAAGCTTTCTTT.

The chain links TRBV28 to TRBJ1-5, with 7 bases aligning to TRBD1. This CDR3 comprises 15 residues. Germline CDR1 reads MDHEN; CDR2 reads SYDVKM. V was clipped by 8 bases and J by 7 bases; unmatched bases: 14. DNA for the CDR3: TGTGCCAGCCGCCTTTCCGGACAGGTGGGCCAGCCCCAGCATTTT. It specifies CASRLSGQVGQPQHF.

The rearrangement joins TRBV19 to TRBJ2-1, with 9 bases lining up with TRBD2. V lost 4 bases and J lost 0; bases outside the gene matches: 1. CDR3 length: 15 amino acids. CDR1 and CDR2 from the germline V gene are LNHDA and SQIVND (reference sequence). CDR3 loop: CASSTGLASYNEQFF. CDR3 nucleotide sequence: TGTGCCAGTAGTACGGGACTAGCCTCCTACAATGAGCAGTTCTTC.

The chain has TRBV7-9 and TRBJ2-1; possibly TRBD2 for D (5 bases). The V end was cut by 1 base, the J end by 3 bases, with 7 bases between. CDR3 size: 14 residues. The germline gives CDR1 SEHNR, CDR2 FQNEAQ (reference sequence). The CDR3 here is CASSLDSDYNEQFF. DNA of the CDR3: TGTGCCAGCAGCTTAGATAGCGACTACAATGAGCAGTTCTTC.

The CDR3 DNA is TGCGCCAGCAGCGTTATAGCGGGAAACACAGATACGCAGTATTTT. As protein: CASSVIAGNTDTQYF. The chain is built from TRBV4-1 and TRBJ2-3; 8 bases agree with TRBD2. Unmatched junction bases numbered 6, after V lost 5 bases and J lost 2 bases. The length of the CDR3 is 15 residues. Germline CDR1 is MGHRA and CDR2 is YSYEKL.

The chain combines TRBV28 with TRBJ1-2; D not resolved. Trimming cost V 5 bases and J 5 bases, with 15 bases left between them. Germline CDR1 and CDR2: MDHEN and SYDVKM. The CDR3 spans 14 residues. This CDR3 reads CASSREVSIYGYTF. The CDR3 coding sequence is TGTGCCAGCAGTCGAGAGGTTTCGATTTATGGCTACACCTTC.

The rearrangement links TRBV28 to TRBJ1-6; 9 nucleotides agree with TRBD1. The V and J ends lost 6 bases and 8 bases, in that order; junction bases with no gene match: 5. This CDR3 has 14 residues. Germline V lookup: CDR1 MDHEN, CDR2 SYDVKM. In DNA, the CDR3 is TGTGCCAGCAGCCAGGGACAGGGTTATTCACCCCTCCACTTT. Encoded protein: CASSQGQGYSPLHF.

This chain joins TRBV4-2 and TRBJ2-7; 9 nucleotides align to TRBD2. CDR1 LGHNA and CDR2 YNFKEQ come from the germline V gene. The junction had 0 bases not matched to a gene; V was cut back by 0 bases and J by 0 bases. CDR3 length: 15 residues. CDR3 bases: TGTGCCAGCAGCCAAGAAGCGGGAGGCTCCTACGAGCAGTACTTC. Its translation: CASSQEAGGSYEQYF.

V is TRBV28 and J is TRBJ2-7, with D perhaps matching TRBD2 (6 bases). This CDR3 comprises 14 residues. V shed 8 bases and J shed 3 bases, with 17 bases lying between them. Germline V gene data show CDR1 as MDHEN and CDR2 as SYDVKM. The CDR3 reads CASAGRGYRYEQYF. Written as DNA, the CDR3 is TGTGCCAGCGCCGGACGGGGGTACCGCTACGAGCAGTACTTC.

The chain links TRBV5-1 to TRBJ2-1, with TRBD2 as a possible D gene (6 bases). The V end lost 4 bases, the J end lost 7 bases, and 18 bases lay between the germline ends. Germline loops: CDR1 SGHRS, CDR2 YFSETQ. CDR3 length equals 15 residues. The CDR3 reads CASSIREGRPNEQFF. CDR3 coding DNA: TGCGCCAGCAGCATCCGAGAGGGGAGGCCGAATGAGCAGTTCTTC. The full variable domain, its missing parts supplied by reference TRBV5-1 and TRBJ2-1, is KAGVTQTPRYLIKTRGQQVTLSCSPISGHRSVSWYQQTPGQGLQFLFEYFSETQRNKGNFPGRFSGRQFSNSRSEMNVSTLELGDSALYLCASSIREGRPNEQFFGPGTRLTVL.

The chain is built from TRBV7-5 and TRBJ2-7; the D call in the table, TRBD2, was not verified against the DNA. TRBV7-5 corresponds to a pseudogene. This CDR3 contains 14 residues. This CDR3 is CVRSLARGPLEQYF. CDR3 nucleotide sequence: TGTGTCAGAAGCTTAGCGCGGGGACCTCTTGAGCAGTACTTC.

V is TRBV5-4 and J is TRBJ2-7; D is ambiguous. The V gene's germline CDR1 is SGHNT and CDR2 YYREEE (reference sequence). This CDR3 region has 12 residues. Deletions cut 1 base from V and 3 bases from J, with 5 bases between. This CDR3 is CASSLQNYEQYF. In nucleotides, the CDR3 is TGTGCCAGCAGCTTGCAGAACTACGAGCAGTACTTC.

This sequence joins TRBV7-8 and TRBJ2-7, with TRBD1 identical over 9 bases. CDR3 size: 17 residues. Germline assignment: CDR1 SGHVS and CDR2 FQNEAQ. With V trimmed by 0 bases and J by 5 bases, 11 bases remained unmatched. The CDR3 reads CASSLAGTGGNVNEQYF. The CDR3 DNA sequence: TGTGCCAGCAGCTTAGCCGGAACAGGGGGCAATGTTAACGAGCAGTACTTC. Full variable domain (missing parts from reference TRBV7-8 and TRBJ2-7): GAGVSQSPRYKVAKRGQDVALRCDPISGHVSLFWYQQALGQGPEFLTYFQNEAQLDKSGLPSDRFFAERPEGSVSTLKIQRTQQEDSAVYLCASSLAGTGGNVNEQYFGPGTRLTVT.

The rearrangement links TRBV7-2 to TRBJ1-2, with TRBD1 matching 11 bases. With 1 base clipped from V and 4 bases from J, the junction kept 5 bases outside the gene matches. The germline V gene encodes CDR1 SGHTA and CDR2 FQGNSA. The CDR3 is 16 amino acids. CDR3 nucleotide sequence: TGTGCCAGCAGCTTAGGAGTCGGGACAGGGGGCTATGGCTACACCTTC. Its translation is CASSLGVGTGGYGYTF. The whole variable domain, filled in from reference TRBV7-2 and TRBJ1-2, reads GAGVSQSPSNKVTEKGKDVELRCDPISGHTALYWYRQSLGQGLEFLIYFQGNSAPDKSGLPSDRFSAERTGGSVSTLTIQRTQQEDSAVYLCASSLGVGTGGYGYTFGSGTRLTVV.

The gene calls are TRBV28 and TRBJ2-7, with TRBD2 identical over 8 bases. The germline CDR1 and CDR2 sequences are MDHEN and SYDVKM. This CDR3 contains 15 residues. Trimming removed 5 bases from V and 8 bases from J; junction bases left unmatched: 14. CDR3 loop: CASSPGVAGYPQQYF. DNA of the CDR3: TGTGCCAGCAGTCCTGGGGTAGCGGGGTACCCTCAGCAGTACTTC.

This chain links TRBV6-2 or TRBV6-3 with TRBJ1-5; tentatively, D is TRBD1 (6 bases). The CDR3 is 16 residues long. Trimming stripped 0 bases from V and 4 bases from J, with 13 bases between. Looked up from germline, CDR1 is MNHEY and CDR2 is SVGEGT. The CDR3 DNA sequence: TGTGCCAGCAGTTACTCCAGGGGAAGAAGTAATCAGCCCCAGCATTTT. Its translation is CASSYSRGRSNQPQHF.

The chain carries TRBV11-3 and TRBJ2-5, with a possible D match to TRBD2 (6 bases). The CDR3 has 15 residues. The V and J ends lost 5 bases and 4 bases respectively, with 17 bases between them. CDR1 is SGHNT, CDR2 YENEEA, per germline. The CDR3 is CASSLGRDGGETQYF. For the CDR3, the DNA is TGTGCCAGCAGCCTCGGGCGGGACGGTGGAGAGACCCAGTACTTC.

CDR3 loop: CASSFRDRRGPLHF. The CDR3 nucleotides read TGTGCCAGCAGCTTCCGGGACAGAAGAGGACCCCTCCACTTT. The V call is TRBV7-8, the J call TRBJ1-6; TRBD1 matches 7 bases. The CDR3 runs to 14 residues. Germline CDR1 and CDR2: SGHVS and FQNEAQ. V was pared by 3 bases and J by 12 bases, with 8 bases of the junction left unmatched.

The chain combines TRBV4-3 with TRBJ2-7; 11 nucleotides match TRBD2. Germline CDR1 and CDR2: LGHNA and YSLEER. The CDR3 contains 16 residues. V was clipped by 1 base and J by 1 base; unmatched bases: 3. DNA for the CDR3: TGCGCCAGCAGCCAAGGAACTAGCGGGAGTTCCTACGAGCAGTACTTC. The encoded protein is CASSQGTSGSSYEQYF.

V gene TRBV6-2 or TRBV6-3 combines with J gene TRBJ1-1, with 7 positions matching TRBD1. Trimming removed 2 bases from V and 0 bases from J; junction bases left unmatched: 3. In germline, CDR1 is MNHEY, CDR2 SVGEGT. CDR3 size: 15 residues. The CDR3 DNA sequence: TGTGCCAGCAGTTACGGCGACAGGGTGAACACTGAAGCTTTCTTT. It yields the protein CASSYGDRVNTEAFF.

The rearrangement joins TRBV5-1 to TRBJ1-2, with 8 nucleotides matching TRBD1. Germline CDR1 is SGHRS and CDR2 is YFSETQ. Losses at the gene ends were 1 base for V and 4 bases for J; bases not matched to a gene: 6. CDR3 size: 15 residues. The CDR3 loop is CASSLLTGDTYGYTF. The CDR3 DNA reads TGCGCCAGCAGCTTGTTGACAGGGGATACCTATGGCTACACCTTC.

The chain couples TRBV19 to TRBJ1-6; TRBD1 matches 9 bases. This CDR3 has 14 residues. Germline CDR1 reads LNHDA; CDR2 reads SQIVND (reference sequence). The V gene end was trimmed by 3 bases and the J gene end by 7 bases; junction bases not matched to a gene: 1. This CDR3 reads CASSIGTGNSPLHF. Here the CDR3 DNA reads TGTGCCAGTAGTATCGGGACAGGGAATTCACCCCTCCACTTT.